Given below is one T cell receptor (beta chain) in context. Between the trimmed V and J ends, which lost 4 bases and 2 bases, there was a span of 21 bases. The CDR3 covers 17 residues. Germline-derived CDR1 and CDR2 are SGHRS and YFSETQ. The assay was immunoSEQ multiplex PCR, and TCRdb's table has in-frame clones only and misses some. The profile covers 310,000 or so clones, with 87% appearing a single time and roughly 2% taken by the ten largest. This specimen comes from a study of blood T cell repertoires in COVID-19. This TCR came from a woman between 50 and 59 years old who had recovered from COVID-19. The chain carries TRBV5-1 and TRBJ2-5; maybe TRBD2 (5 bases). The sample consisted of peripheral blood. The CDR3 loop reads CASSPSGVAGKQETQYF. As DNA, the CDR3 is TGCGCCAGCAGCCCTTCCGGGGTGGCGGGCAAACAAGAGACCCAGTACTTC.